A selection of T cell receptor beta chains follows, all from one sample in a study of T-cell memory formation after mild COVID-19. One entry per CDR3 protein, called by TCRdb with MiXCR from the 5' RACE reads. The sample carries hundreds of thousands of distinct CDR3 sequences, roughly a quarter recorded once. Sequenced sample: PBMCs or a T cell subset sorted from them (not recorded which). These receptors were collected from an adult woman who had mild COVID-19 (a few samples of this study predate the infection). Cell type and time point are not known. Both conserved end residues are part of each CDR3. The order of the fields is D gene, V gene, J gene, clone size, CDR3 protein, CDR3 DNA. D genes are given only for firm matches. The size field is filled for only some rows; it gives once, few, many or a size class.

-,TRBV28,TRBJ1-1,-,CASSSQGTMNTEAFF,TGTGCCAGCAGCTCCCAGGGGACTATGAACACTGAAGCTTTCTTT
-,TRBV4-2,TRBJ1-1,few,CASSQDLGAPTEAFF,TGTGCCAGCAGCCAAGATCTGGGGGCGCCCACTGAAGCTTTCTTT
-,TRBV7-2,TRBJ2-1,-,CASSLDRSYNEQFF,TGTGCCAGCAGCTTAGACAGGAGCTACAATGAGCAGTTCTTC
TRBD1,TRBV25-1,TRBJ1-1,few,CASNAGGMTEAFF,TGTGCCAGCAATGCAGGGGGCATGACTGAAGCTTTCTTT
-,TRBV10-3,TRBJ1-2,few,CAISESRGSANYGYTF,TGTGCCATCAGTGAGTCGAGGGGATCGGCTAACTATGGCTACACCTTC
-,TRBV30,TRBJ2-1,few,CAWGRNSYNEQFF,TGTGCCTGGGGGAGGAACTCCTACAATGAGCAGTTCTTC
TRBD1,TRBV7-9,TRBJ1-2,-,CASSYQGAGYTF,TGTGCCAGCAGCTACCAGGGGGCTGGCTACACCTTC
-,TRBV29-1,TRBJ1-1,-,CSVEDWGLNTEAFF,TGCAGCGTTGAAGATTGGGGGCTCAACACTGAAGCTTTCTTT
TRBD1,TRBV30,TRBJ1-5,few,CAWSSGQGGQPQHF,TGTGCCTGGAGTTCGGGACAGGGTGGTCAGCCCCAGCATTTT
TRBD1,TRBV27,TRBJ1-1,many,CASLSDRRTGGTAFF,TGTGCCAGCCTATCCGACCGGAGGACAGGGGGCACGGCTTTCTTT
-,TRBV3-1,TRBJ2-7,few,CASSYGWEQYF,TGTGCCAGCAGCTATGGGTGGGAGCAGTACTTC
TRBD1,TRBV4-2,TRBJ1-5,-,CASSHPGQPNQPQHF,TGTGCCAGCAGCCATCCGGGACAGCCCAATCAGCCCCAGCATTTT
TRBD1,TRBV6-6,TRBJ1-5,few,CASSYPGNRGQGFDQPQHF,TGTGCCAGCAGTTACCCGGGTAATAGAGGACAGGGGTTTGATCAGCCCCAGCATTTT
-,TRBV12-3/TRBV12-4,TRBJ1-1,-,CASSMGLGAFF,TGTGCCAGCAGCATGGGGCTAGGAGCTTTCTTT
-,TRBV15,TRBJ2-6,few,CATSSLKGSSGANVLTF,TGTGCCACCAGCAGCCTCAAGGGGTCCTCTGGGGCCAACGTCCTGACTTTC
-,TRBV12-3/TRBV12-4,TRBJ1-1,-,CASSGLANTEAFF,TGTGCCAGTTCGGGACTCGCGAACACTGAAGCTTTCTTT
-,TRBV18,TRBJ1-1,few,CASSPTAGDTEAFF,TGTGCCAGCTCACCTACTGCAGGGGACACTGAAGCTTTCTTT